This T cell receptor (beta chain) was recorded in a study of human T cells and chemical hapten exposure. The overall study: Small volume differences among pooled libraries mainly caused per-sample TCR yield variation. Overall study results and limits: TCRs at a frequency above 1 in 1000 stayed unchanged with DPC sensitization.

This clonotype was observed at least ten times. Antigen: not known. In the library, unique molecular identifiers were attached to individual cDNA molecules. Original processing methods: Sequenced samples showed a median of approximately 96,000 TCRs each, with counts running from around 25,000 to 690,000. TCRdb reprocessed the reads via MiXCR and lists one record per CDR3 protein. These V and J calls originate from TCRdb's pipeline instead of the authors' own analysis. The repertoire holds about 120,000 distinct CDR3 sequences, with around 9% as singletons. Germline V CDR1 and CDR2: DFQATT, SNEGSKA (reference sequence). The CDR3 extends over 14 amino acids. Deletions cut 8 bases from V and 2 bases from J, with 18 bases between. The starting material, unfractionated whole blood, was used for total RNA extraction.

This receptor was identified in a human donor in good health. Some clones in this sample may be carry-over from other donors' samples. Sequenced: whole blood. V is TRBV20-1 and J is TRBJ1-1; D unresolved. The CDR3 sequence: CSPLRPETNTEAFF. The DNA for the CDR3 is TGCAGTCCCTTACGGCCCGAAACAAACACTGAAGCTTTCTTT.